One and the same sample provided the 29 T cell receptor beta chains below, sequenced in a study of blood T cell repertoires in COVID-19. Profiled with immunoSEQ multiplex PCR; TCRdb holds only in-frame clones, not every one. In the table there are tens of thousands of clones, roughly 90% of which are singletons. What was sequenced was peripheral blood. The receptor source for this set is a man aged 50-59 years with acute or convalescent COVID-19.

The chain links TRBV9 to TRBJ2-1; no reliable D call. Trimming removed 3 bases at V and 0 bases at J, with 10 bases between. The CDR3 consists of 15 residues. Germline CDR1 and CDR2: SGDLS and YYNGEE. CDR3 region: CASSATLGSYNEQFF. CDR3 DNA sequence: TGTGCCAGCAGCGCTACCCTTGGCTCCTACAATGAGCAGTTCTTC.

This rearrangement joins TRBV2 to TRBJ2-5, with 8 bases matching TRBD1. Unmatched junction bases numbered 2, after V lost 7 bases and J lost 7 bases. Germline V gene sequence: CDR1 SNHLY, CDR2 FYNNEI. The CDR3 extends over 11 amino acids. The CDR3 DNA follows: TGTGCCAGCACCGGACAGGGGACCCAGTACTTC. Its translation is CASTGQGTQYF.

The genes are TRBV14 and TRBJ1-3, with D uncertain. V was pared by 3 bases and J by 0 bases, with 6 bases between. Germline V CDR1 and CDR2: SGHDN, FVKESK. This CDR3 has 14 residues. CDR3 sequence: CASSHQISGNTIYF. CDR3 in DNA: TGTGCCAGCAGCCACCAGATCTCTGGAAACACCATATATTTT.

This chain uses TRBV25-1 with TRBJ1-6; D perhaps matches TRBD1 (5 bases). CDR3 length: 13 residues. CDR1 is MGHDK and CDR2 is SYGVNS in the germline V gene. Trimming removed 5 bases at V and 8 bases at J, with 10 bases between. CDR3 coding DNA: TGTGCCAGCAGTCCCATAGGGGATTCACCCCTCCACTTT. Amino acids: CASSPIGDSPLHF.

V usage is TRBV2 and J usage is TRBJ2-1; D is undetermined. Germline V gene lookup returns CDR1 SNHLY and CDR2 FYNNEI. CDR3 length: 12 residues. V was shortened by 9 bases and J by 4 bases, with 10 bases between the two germline ends. The DNA for the CDR3 is TGTGCCAGTAGACTGGAATACAATGAGCAGTTCTTC. Residues: CASRLEYNEQFF.

This chain connects TRBV15 to TRBJ1-1; no clear D. Trimming cost V 5 bases and J 1 base, with 17 bases left between them. Per germline, CDR1 LNHNV and CDR2 YYDKDF (reference sequence). The CDR3 loop spans 16 amino acids. The CDR3, as DNA: TGTGCCACCAGCGGCCGTAACGCGACATGGAACACTGAAGCTTTCTTT. Translated, it gives CATSGRNATWNTEAFF. Based on the CDR3 plus reference TRBV15 and TRBJ1-1, the full variable domain is DAMVIQNPRYQVTQFGKPVTLSCSQTLNHNVMYWYQQKSSQAPKLLFHYYDKDFNNEADTPDNFQSRRPNTSFCFLDIRSPGLGDTAMYLCATSGRNATWNTEAFFGQGTRLTVV.

The V call is TRBV18, the J call TRBJ2-7; D uncertain. Trimming cost V 3 bases and J 4 bases, with 7 bases left between them. The CDR3 is made up of 12 amino acids. Per germline, CDR1 KGHSH and CDR2 LQKENI. The CDR3 protein is CASSPRFYEQYF. As DNA, the CDR3 is TGTGCCAGCTCACCGCGTTTTTACGAGCAGTACTTC.

This clone was observed a handful of times. The chain couples TRBV5-6 to TRBJ1-1; 8 bases fit TRBD1. There are 15 residues in the CDR3. V trimming: 4 bases; J trimming: 0 bases; junction bases outside the gene matches: 5. CDR1 and CDR2 (germline): SGHDT, YYEEEE. The DNA of the CDR3 is TGTGCCAGCAGCCCAGGACAGGGTTTGAACACTGAAGCTTTCTTT. It is translated as CASSPGQGLNTEAFF.

V usage is TRBV5-1 and J usage is TRBJ2-5; the D gene is possibly TRBD2 (7 bases). Trimming shortened V by 0 bases and J by 4 bases, and 16 bases separated the two germline ends. The germline gives CDR1 SGHRS, CDR2 YFSETQ. The CDR3 length is 16 residues. The CDR3 region has the DNA TGCGCCAGCAGCTTGGGGCAACAGGGAGGGGGAGAGACCCAGTACTTC. Translating it yields CASSLGQQGGGETQYF. Based on the CDR3 plus reference TRBV5-1 and TRBJ2-5, the full variable domain is KAGVTQTPRYLIKTRGQQVTLSCSPISGHRSVSWYQQTPGQGLQFLFEYFSETQRNKGNFPGRFSGRQFSNSRSEMNVSTLELGDSALYLCASSLGQQGGGETQYFGPGTRLLVL.

The chain uses TRBV5-1 and TRBJ2-5, with D perhaps TRBD2 (5 bases). V was cut by 2 bases and J by 0 bases, with 14 bases left in between. In germline, CDR1 is SGHRS, CDR2 YFSETQ. This CDR3 contains 16 residues. CDR3 region: CASSLYEGQYQETQYF. For the CDR3, the DNA is TGCGCCAGCAGCTTATACGAGGGCCAGTACCAAGAGACCCAGTACTTC.

This clone was counted between two and nine times. In nucleotides, the CDR3 is TGTGCCAGCACCCTGGACCCTAGCGGGGGGTTCTTGGAGCAGTACTTC. This gives the protein CASTLDPSGGFLEQYF. This chain uses TRBV7-8 with TRBJ2-7; TRBD2 matches at 11 bases. The CDR3 has 16 residues. The ends lost 7 bases at V and 7 bases at J; junction bases unmatched: 15. Germline-derived CDR1 and CDR2 are SGHVS and FQNEAQ.

The chain joins TRBV7-9 to TRBJ1-2, with D possibly being TRBD1 (6 bases). The CDR3 runs 15 residues. CDR1 and CDR2 (germline): SEHNR, FQNEAQ (reference sequence). Trimming took 0 bases from V and 6 from J, leaving 14 bases between them. As DNA, the CDR3 is TGTGCCAGCAGCTTAGCAAGGGGGATTTCTAATGGCTACACCTTC. It encodes CASSLARGISNGYTF.

CDR3 nucleotides: TGTGCCAGCAGCACTAACAGGGTGGACCAGCCCCAGCATTTT. Translation: CASSTNRVDQPQHF. The V and J genes are TRBV7-9 and TRBJ1-5, with D possibly matching TRBD1 (6 bases). V was pared by 5 bases and J by 7 bases, with 15 bases between. CDR1 SEHNR and CDR2 FQNEAQ come from the germline V gene (reference sequence). The CDR3 sequence is 14 residues long. Full variable domain (missing parts from reference TRBV7-9 and TRBJ1-5): DTGVSQNPRHKITKRGQNVTFRCDPISEHNRLYWYRQTLGQGPEFLTYFQNEAQLEKSRLLSDRFSAERPKGSFSTLEIQRTEQGDSAMYLCASSTNRVDQPQHFGDGTRLSIL.

The chain links TRBV4-1 to TRBJ1-1; the D is unclear. Germline V gene sequence: CDR1 MGHRA, CDR2 YSYEKL. This CDR3 has 13 residues. The ends were cut back, 5 bases at V and 7 bases at J, with 14 bases in the middle. The CDR3 loop is CASSLGEEGEAFF. As DNA, the CDR3 is TGCGCCAGCAGCTTGGGAGAAGAGGGTGAAGCTTTCTTT.

Written as DNA, the CDR3 is TGTGCCAGCTCGCCCGGACTAGCGGGGGTGAGTGGCACAGATACGCAGTATTTT. This codes for CASSPGLAGVSGTDTQYF. This chain uses TRBV18 with TRBJ2-3; 13 bases are shared with TRBD2. The CDR3 runs to 18 residues. From germline, CDR1 is KGHSH and CDR2 LQKENI. V was clipped by 6 bases and J by 1 base; unmatched bases: 10.

The table lists this clone with a count of one. The chain uses TRBV5-4 and TRBJ2-1; 13 bases fit TRBD2. The length of the CDR3 is 18 residues. V was pared by 2 bases and J by 0 bases, with 5 bases of the junction left unmatched. Germline V CDR1 and CDR2: SGHNT, YYREEE (reference sequence). The CDR3 region has the DNA TGTGCCAGCAGCTTCCTGGGACTAGCGGGGAGCTCCTACAATGAGCAGTTCTTC. It codes for CASSFLGLAGSSYNEQFF.

The chain is built from TRBV7-2 and TRBJ1-1; maybe TRBD1 (6 bases). V gave up 3 bases and J gave up 4 bases, with 12 bases separating them. Germline values: CDR1 SGHTA, CDR2 FQGNSA. The CDR3 consists of 14 residues. The CDR3 region is CASSFLTGGTEAFF. CDR3 nucleotides: TGTGCCAGCAGCTTTCTGACAGGCGGCACTGAAGCTTTCTTT.

The chain has TRBV3-1 (or the pseudogene TRBV3-2) and TRBJ1-1; D may be TRBD1 (5 bases). Per the germline V gene, CDR1 is LGHDT and CDR2 is YNNKEL (reference sequence). V lost 0 bases and J lost 6, with 8 bases in between. This CDR3 contains 13 residues. CDR3 in amino acids: CASSQDRVAEAFF. As DNA, the CDR3 is TGTGCCAGCAGCCAAGACAGGGTTGCTGAAGCTTTCTTT.

This clone was counted a single time. The V gene is TRBV2, the J gene TRBJ2-2; tentative D call: TRBD2 (5 bases). CDR1 is SNHLY, CDR2 FYNNEI, per germline. This CDR3 spans 11 amino acids. V was pared by 9 bases and J by 7 bases, with 9 bases between. The DNA for the CDR3 is TGTGCCAGTCGGGGAGTCGGGGAGCTGTTTTTT. It encodes CASRGVGELFF.

The chain combines TRBV7-7 with TRBJ2-5; weak D call: TRBD1 (5 bases). V lost 3 bases to trimming and J lost 5 bases, with 10 bases between them. The CDR3 covers 13 residues. Looked up from germline, CDR1 is SSHAT and CDR2 is FNYEAQ (reference sequence). CDR3 DNA sequence: TGTGCCAGCAGCTTTCAGGGTAGTGAGACCCAGTACTTC. Translation gives CASSFQGSETQYF. The full variable domain, completed using reference TRBV7-7 and TRBJ2-5, is GAGVSQSPRYKVTKRGQDVTLRCDPISSHATLYWYQQALGQGPEFLTYFNYEAQPDKSGLPSDRFSAERPEGSISTLTIQRTEQRDSAMYRCASSFQGSETQYFGPGTRLLVL.

This clone has more than one count but fewer than ten. V usage is TRBV19 and J usage is TRBJ1-5; D perhaps matches TRBD1 (6 bases). The CDR3 is 13 residues long. V dropped 6 bases and J dropped 5 bases, with 11 bases sitting between them. CDR1 and CDR2 from the germline V gene are LNHDA and SQIVND (reference sequence). For the CDR3, the DNA is TGTGCCAGTAGCCTACAGGGCTATCAGCCCCAGCATTTT. Translated: CASSLQGYQPQHF.

The chain recombines TRBV7-9 with TRBJ2-2, with 7 bases matching TRBD1. CDR3 length: 16 amino acids. Germline lookup yields CDR1 SEHNR and CDR2 FQNEAQ (reference sequence). Trimming cost V 3 bases and J 4 bases; bases outside gene matches: 8. The CDR3 nucleotides are TGTGCCAGCAGCTTTGAAGGGACAGTCAGCACCGGGGAGCTGTTTTTT. This encodes CASSFEGTVSTGELFF.

The chain links TRBV6-6 to TRBJ1-2, with 9 bases matching TRBD1. The CDR3 has 15 residues. Trimming cost V 2 bases and J 4 bases; bases outside gene matches: 5. Germline CDR1 and CDR2: MNHNY and SVGAGI (reference sequence). The CDR3 protein is CASSYGQGSGYGYTF. CDR3 DNA sequence: TGTGCCAGCAGTTACGGACAGGGGAGCGGCTATGGCTACACCTTC.

V usage is TRBV5-1 and J usage is TRBJ1-2, with D possibly matching TRBD1 (5 bases). There are 14 residues in the CDR3. The V end was cut by 4 bases, the J end by 5 bases, with 15 bases between. Per germline, CDR1 SGHRS and CDR2 YFSETQ. This CDR3 is CASSPGEGAYGYTF. The CDR3 nucleotides are TGCGCCAGCAGCCCGGGGGAAGGGGCTTATGGCTACACCTTC.

This sequence joins TRBV6-5 and TRBJ1-4, with D unclear. The V end was cut by 7 bases, the J end by 3 bases, with 15 bases between. The V gene's germline CDR1 is MNHEY and CDR2 SVGAGI. The CDR3 has 15 amino acids. This CDR3 is CASMSNGQPNEKLFF. CDR3 coding DNA: TGTGCCAGCATGAGCAATGGGCAGCCTAATGAAAAACTGTTTTTT.

This clone showed up just once. This chain joins TRBV6-1 and TRBJ2-3, with TRBD1 as a possible D gene (6 bases). Trimming took 2 bases from V and 0 from J, leaving 15 bases between them. The CDR3 is 17 residues long. Germline assignment: CDR1 MNHNS and CDR2 SASEGT. The CDR3 region is CASSELTGFTSTDTQYF. In DNA form, the CDR3 reads TGTGCCAGCAGTGAATTGACAGGATTCACTAGCACAGATACGCAGTATTTT.

The rearrangement links TRBV18 to TRBJ1-1; D is unclear. The CDR3 has 14 residues. Trimming left V 2 bases short and J 5 bases short, with 12 bases between. Germline CDR1 KGHSH, CDR2 LQKENI. The DNA of the CDR3 is TGTGCCAGCTCACCATTAGAGGGAGGGACTGAAGCTTTCTTT. Protein: CASSPLEGGTEAFF.

The V gene is TRBV7-2, the J gene TRBJ2-3; 15 bases are shared with TRBD2. V lost 4 bases and J lost 3; bases outside the gene matches: 2. The V gene's germline CDR1 is SGHTA and CDR2 FQGNSA. This CDR3 is built from 16 residues. The CDR3 loop is CASSSGLAGGTDTQYF. The DNA of the CDR3 is TGTGCCAGCAGCTCGGGACTAGCGGGGGGTACAGATACGCAGTATTTT. Supplemented by reference TRBV7-2 and TRBJ2-3, the full variable domain reads GAGVSQSPSNKVTEKGKDVELRCDPISGHTALYWYRQSLGQGLEFLIYFQGNSAPDKSGLPSDRFSAERTGGSVSTLTIQRTQQEDSAVYLCASSSGLAGGTDTQYFGPGTRLTVL.

This chain joins TRBV30 and TRBJ1-5; no firm D call. Germline V gene sequence: CDR1 GTSNPN, CDR2 SVGIG (reference sequence). The CDR3 totals 17 residues. Between the trimmed V and J ends, which lost 0 bases and 0 bases, there was a span of 15 bases. CDR3 bases: TGTGCCTGGAGTGTACGAGGGCGACCTTATAGCAATCAGCCCCAGCATTTT. As protein: CAWSVRGRPYSNQPQHF.